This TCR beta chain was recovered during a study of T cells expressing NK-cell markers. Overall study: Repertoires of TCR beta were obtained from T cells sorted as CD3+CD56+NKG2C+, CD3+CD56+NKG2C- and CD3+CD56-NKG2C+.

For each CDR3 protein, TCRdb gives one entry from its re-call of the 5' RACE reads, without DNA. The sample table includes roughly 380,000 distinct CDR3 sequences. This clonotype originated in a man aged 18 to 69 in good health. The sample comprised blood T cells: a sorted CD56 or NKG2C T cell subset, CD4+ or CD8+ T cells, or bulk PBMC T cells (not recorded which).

CDR3 sequence reads: CASSLPREAGARDTQYF. The chain recombines TRBV12-3 or TRBV12-4 with TRBJ2-3; TCRdb calls TRBD1, which cannot be checked without DNA. The CDR3 length is 17 residues.